This record concerns one T cell receptor beta chain sequence. Its cognate antigen is unknown. This specimen comes from a study of cytomegalovirus exposure and HLA in healthy donors. Study-wide points: Investigators reported about 160 TCR beta chains as tied to cytomegalovirus. In the approximately 130 validation repertoires, a later analysis found that first-cohort TCR clusters tended to co-occur.

Only in-frame clones appear in the TCRdb table, and some are missing; sequencing was by immunoSEQ multiplex PCR. The sample lists 250,000 to 400,000 clones; 70% to 90% were seen once. What was sequenced was PBMCs. The TCR sequence derives from a man aged 30 to 45 in good health and CMV-seronegative.

This chain's CDR3 is CASSLESGVLQETQYF. In nucleotides, the CDR3 is TGTGCCAGCAGCTTAGAGAGCGGGGTGTTACAAGAGACCCAGTACTTC. The V and J genes are TRBV11-2 and TRBJ2-5, with 7 positions matching TRBD2. Germline V CDR1 and CDR2: SGHAT, FQNNGV. The CDR3 consists of 16 residues. V trimming: 0 bases; J trimming: 2 bases; junction bases outside the gene matches: 6.